This T cell receptor beta chain was profiled in a study of blood T cells in healthy people across ages. Alongside a J-beta primer mix, a sample-barcoded 5' primer served in a second PCR lasting about 7 to 12 cycles. TCRdb independently ran MiXCR on the 5' RACE reads; one entry per CDR3 protein. The sample contains about 1.1 million distinct CDR3 sequences, around two fifths of which appear only once. Study results and limitations: Older age went with lower TCR beta diversity per million T cells, in a roughly linear way.

This clonotype has more than one count but fewer than ten. What it binds is not known. The length of the CDR3 is 13 residues. Germline assignment: CDR1 SGHTA and CDR2 FQGNSA. With 6 bases removed from V and 0 bases from J, the gap between germline ends came to 6 bases. The V gene is TRBV7-2, the J gene TRBJ2-4, with D unresolved. This sequence was found in a man aged 18 to 29 in good health. Source material: blood. CDR3 region: CASREVAKNIQYF. The DNA for the CDR3 is TGTGCCAGCAGAGAGGTAGCCAAAAACATTCAGTACTTC.